This T cell receptor beta chain comes out of a study of T cells in Graves' hyperthyroidism and ophthalmopathy. The germline V gene has CDR1 WSHSY and CDR2 SAAADI. CDR3 length equals 15 residues. Trimming removed 0 bases at V and 4 bases at J, with 12 bases between. The source material, RNA transcripts, was used to amplify TCR beta CDR3 regions. With the HTBI primer set, the TCR CDR3 went through a first round of RT-PCR. Each CDR3 protein is one row after TCRdb ran MiXCR on the multiplex PCR reads. This repertoire shows approximately 400,000 distinct CDR3 sequences, about 18% found once; its top ten account for 40% to 45%.

This sequence originates from a man between 18 and 29 years old with Graves' ophthalmopathy. What was sequenced was blood. The genes are TRBV10-2 and TRBJ2-5; D is ambiguous. CDR3 coding DNA: TGCGCCAGCAGTGAGTCGATAGGCAACCCAGAGACCCAGTACTTC. Translating it yields CASSESIGNPETQYF.